This TCR beta chain was sequenced in a study of blood T cell repertoires in COVID-19. This CDR3 region has 13 residues. In germline, CDR1 is SGHTA, CDR2 FQGTGA. Trimming took off 2 bases at V and 6 bases at J, with 8 bases between the two ends. Cohorts were determined from participant-reported clinical history. Assay used: immunoSEQ multiplex PCR; TCRdb lists only in-frame clones, some missing. This sample has some 210,000 clones, with roughly 89% found just once. The V gene is TRBV7-3, the J gene TRBJ2-1; D might be TRBD1 (5 bases). The sequence was obtained from a young man with acute COVID-19. Sample: PBMCs or T cells enriched from blood (not recorded which). CDR3 loop: CASSLSQGNEQFF. The CDR3 DNA reads TGTGCCAGCAGCTTATCGCAGGGCAATGAGCAGTTCTTC.